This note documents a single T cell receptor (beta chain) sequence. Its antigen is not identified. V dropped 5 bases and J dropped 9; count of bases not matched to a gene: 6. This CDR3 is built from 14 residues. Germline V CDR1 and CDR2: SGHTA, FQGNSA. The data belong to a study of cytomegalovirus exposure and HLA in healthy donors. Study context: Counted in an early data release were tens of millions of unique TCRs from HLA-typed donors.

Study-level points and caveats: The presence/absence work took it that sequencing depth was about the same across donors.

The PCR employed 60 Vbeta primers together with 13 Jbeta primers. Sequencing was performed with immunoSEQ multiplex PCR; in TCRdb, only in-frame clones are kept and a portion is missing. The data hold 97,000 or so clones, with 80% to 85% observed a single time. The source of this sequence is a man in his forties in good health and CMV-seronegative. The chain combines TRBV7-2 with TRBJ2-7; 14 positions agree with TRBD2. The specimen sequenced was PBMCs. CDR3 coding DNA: TGTGCCAGCAGCCAAGGGACTAGCGGGGGTGTGCAGTACTTC. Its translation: CASSQGTSGGVQYF.